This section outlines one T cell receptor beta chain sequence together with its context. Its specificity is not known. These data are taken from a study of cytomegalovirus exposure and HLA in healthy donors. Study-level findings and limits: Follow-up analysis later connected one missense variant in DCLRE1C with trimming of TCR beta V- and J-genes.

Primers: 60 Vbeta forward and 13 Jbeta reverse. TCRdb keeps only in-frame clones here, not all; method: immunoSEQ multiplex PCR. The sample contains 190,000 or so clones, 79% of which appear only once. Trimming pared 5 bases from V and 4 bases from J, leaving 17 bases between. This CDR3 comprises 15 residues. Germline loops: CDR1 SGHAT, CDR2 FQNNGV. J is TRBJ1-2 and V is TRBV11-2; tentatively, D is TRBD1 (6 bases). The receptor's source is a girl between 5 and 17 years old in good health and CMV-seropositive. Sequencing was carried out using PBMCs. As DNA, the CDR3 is TGTGCCAGCAGCCCGACTGACGGGGGGCCCTATGGCTACACCTTC. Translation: CASSPTDGGPYGYTF.